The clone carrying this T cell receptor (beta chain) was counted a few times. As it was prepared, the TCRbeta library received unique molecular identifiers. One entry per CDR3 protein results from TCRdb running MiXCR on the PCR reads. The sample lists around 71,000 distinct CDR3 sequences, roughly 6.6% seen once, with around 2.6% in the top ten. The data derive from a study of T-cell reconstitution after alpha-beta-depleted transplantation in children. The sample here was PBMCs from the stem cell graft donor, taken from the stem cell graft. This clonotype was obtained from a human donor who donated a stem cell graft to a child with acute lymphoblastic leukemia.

The CDR3 loop reads CASSEANGYGRALETQYF. CDR3 DNA sequence: TGTGCCAGCAGTGAAGCCAACGGGTATGGCAGAGCTCTAGAGACCCAGTACTTC. The chain combines TRBV6-1 with TRBJ2-5, with D uncertain. Trimming cost V 0 bases and J 4 bases, with 21 bases left between them. Germline CDR1 MNHNS, CDR2 SASEGT. The CDR3 spans 18 residues.